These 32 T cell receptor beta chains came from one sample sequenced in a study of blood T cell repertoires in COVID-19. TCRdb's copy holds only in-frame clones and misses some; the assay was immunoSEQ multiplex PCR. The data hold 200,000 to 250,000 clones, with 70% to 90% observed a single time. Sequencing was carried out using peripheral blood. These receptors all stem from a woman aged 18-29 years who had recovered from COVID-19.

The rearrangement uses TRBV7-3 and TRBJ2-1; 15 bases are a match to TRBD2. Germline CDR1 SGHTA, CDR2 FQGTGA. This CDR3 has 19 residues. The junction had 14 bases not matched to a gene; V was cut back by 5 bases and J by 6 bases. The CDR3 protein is CASSPDLGLAGGLGNEQFF. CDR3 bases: TGTGCCAGCAGCCCAGACCTAGGACTAGCGGGAGGGCTGGGCAATGAGCAGTTCTTC.

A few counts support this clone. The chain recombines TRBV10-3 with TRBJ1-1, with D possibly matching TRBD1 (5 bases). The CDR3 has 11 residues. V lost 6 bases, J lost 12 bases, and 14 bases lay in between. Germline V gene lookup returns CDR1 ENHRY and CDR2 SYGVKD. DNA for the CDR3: TGTGCCATCAGATCCCAGGGAGGGCCTTTCTTT. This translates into CAIRSQGGPFF.

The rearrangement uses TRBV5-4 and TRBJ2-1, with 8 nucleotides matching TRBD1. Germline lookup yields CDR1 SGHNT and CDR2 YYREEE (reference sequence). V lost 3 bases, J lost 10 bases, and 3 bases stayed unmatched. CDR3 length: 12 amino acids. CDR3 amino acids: CASSSWDREQFF. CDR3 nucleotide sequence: TGTGCCAGCAGCTCCTGGGACAGGGAGCAGTTCTTC.

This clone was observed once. The DNA of the CDR3 is TGTGCCAGTGTTGCCGGGGGCTACACCTTC. Translated: CASVAGGYTF. This chain links TRBV2 with TRBJ1-2; unclear D gene. Trimming stripped 9 bases from V and 8 bases from J, with 10 bases between. Germline CDR1 is SNHLY and CDR2 is FYNNEI. The CDR3 contains 10 residues.

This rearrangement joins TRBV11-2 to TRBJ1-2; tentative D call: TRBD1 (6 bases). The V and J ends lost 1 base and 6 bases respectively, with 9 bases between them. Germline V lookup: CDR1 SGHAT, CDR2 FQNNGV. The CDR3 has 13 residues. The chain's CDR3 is CASSLGGTNGYTF. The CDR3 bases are TGTGCCAGCAGCTTAGGAGGGACAAATGGCTACACCTTC.

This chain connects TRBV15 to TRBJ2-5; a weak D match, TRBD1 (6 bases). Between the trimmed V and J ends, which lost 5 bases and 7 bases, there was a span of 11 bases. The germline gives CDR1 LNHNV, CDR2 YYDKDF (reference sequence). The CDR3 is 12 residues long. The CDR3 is CATSWVGATQYF. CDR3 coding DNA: TGTGCCACCAGCTGGGTGGGGGCGACCCAGTACTTC.

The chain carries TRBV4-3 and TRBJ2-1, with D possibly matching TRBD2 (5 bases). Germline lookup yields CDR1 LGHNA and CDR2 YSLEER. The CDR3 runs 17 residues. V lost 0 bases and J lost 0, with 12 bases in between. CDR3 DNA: TGCGCCAGCAGCCAAGATTTGGCGGGCATCTCCTACAATGAGCAGTTCTTC. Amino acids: CASSQDLAGISYNEQFF.

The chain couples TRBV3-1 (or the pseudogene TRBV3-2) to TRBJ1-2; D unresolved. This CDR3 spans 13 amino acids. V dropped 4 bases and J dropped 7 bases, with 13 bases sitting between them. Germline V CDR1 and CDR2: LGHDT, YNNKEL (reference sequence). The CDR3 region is CASSLRLRPGYTF. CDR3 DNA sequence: TGTGCCAGCAGCCTCCGTTTGCGGCCTGGCTACACCTTC.

CDR3 DNA: TGTGCCAGCAGTGTTTACAGGGGGCCCTACGAGCAGTACTTC. Translated, it gives CASSVYRGPYEQYF. This chain joins TRBV27 and TRBJ2-7; 9 nucleotides line up with TRBD1. The germline V gene encodes CDR1 MNHEY and CDR2 SMNVEV (reference sequence). With V trimmed by 5 bases and J by 2 bases, 4 bases remained unmatched. This CDR3 region has 14 residues.

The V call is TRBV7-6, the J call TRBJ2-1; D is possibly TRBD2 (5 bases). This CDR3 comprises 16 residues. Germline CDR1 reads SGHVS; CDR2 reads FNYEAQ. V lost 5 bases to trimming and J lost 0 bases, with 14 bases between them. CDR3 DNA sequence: TGTGCCAGCAGCCCCGAGGTGGGGAGCTCCTACAATGAGCAGTTCTTC. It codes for CASSPEVGSSYNEQFF.

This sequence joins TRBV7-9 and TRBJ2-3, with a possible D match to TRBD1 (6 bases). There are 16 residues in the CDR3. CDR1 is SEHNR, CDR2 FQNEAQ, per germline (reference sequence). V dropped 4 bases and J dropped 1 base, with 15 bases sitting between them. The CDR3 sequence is CASSSSQGEGTDTQYF. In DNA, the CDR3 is TGTGCCAGCAGCTCATCACAGGGAGAGGGCACAGATACGCAGTATTTT.

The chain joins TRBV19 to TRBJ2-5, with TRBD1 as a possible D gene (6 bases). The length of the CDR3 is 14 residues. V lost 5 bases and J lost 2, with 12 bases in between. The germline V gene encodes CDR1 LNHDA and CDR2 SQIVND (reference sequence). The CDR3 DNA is TGTGCCAGTAGTGCACAGGGAATTCAAGAGACCCAGTACTTC. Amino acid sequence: CASSAQGIQETQYF.

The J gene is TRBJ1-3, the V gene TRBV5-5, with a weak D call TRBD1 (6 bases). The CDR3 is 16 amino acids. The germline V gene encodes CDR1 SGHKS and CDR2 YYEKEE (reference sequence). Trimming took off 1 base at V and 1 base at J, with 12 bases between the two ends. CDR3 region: CASSLNRAPSGNTIYF. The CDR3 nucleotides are TGTGCCAGCAGCTTGAACAGGGCTCCTTCTGGAAACACCATATATTTT.

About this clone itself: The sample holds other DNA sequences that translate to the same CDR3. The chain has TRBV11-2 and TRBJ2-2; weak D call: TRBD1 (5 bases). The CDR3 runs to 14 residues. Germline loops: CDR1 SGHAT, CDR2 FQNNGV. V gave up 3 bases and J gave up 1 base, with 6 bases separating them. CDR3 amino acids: CASSFGQNTGELFF. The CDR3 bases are TGTGCCAGCAGCTTCGGACAGAACACCGGGGAGCTGTTTTTT.

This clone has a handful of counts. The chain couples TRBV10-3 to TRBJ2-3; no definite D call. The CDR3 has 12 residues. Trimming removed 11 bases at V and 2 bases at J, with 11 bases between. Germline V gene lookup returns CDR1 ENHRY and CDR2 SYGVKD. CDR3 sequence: CASKRNTDTQYF. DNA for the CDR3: TGTGCCTCGAAGCGAAACACAGATACGCAGTATTTT.

The CDR3 loop reads CASTRTVEGYGYTF. The DNA for the CDR3 is TGTGCCAGCACCAGGACGGTGGAGGGCTATGGCTACACCTTC. The chain combines TRBV5-4 with TRBJ1-2; D uncertain. The CDR3 runs to 14 residues. Germline values: CDR1 SGHNT, CDR2 YYREEE (reference sequence). V shed 6 bases and J shed 4 bases, with 16 bases lying between them.

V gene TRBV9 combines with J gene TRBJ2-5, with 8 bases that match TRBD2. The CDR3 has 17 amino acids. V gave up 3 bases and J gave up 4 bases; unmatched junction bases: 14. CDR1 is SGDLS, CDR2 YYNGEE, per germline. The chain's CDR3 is CASSGPGGPGSRETQYF. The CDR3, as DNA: TGTGCCAGCAGCGGACCGGGAGGGCCCGGGTCGCGAGAGACCCAGTACTTC.

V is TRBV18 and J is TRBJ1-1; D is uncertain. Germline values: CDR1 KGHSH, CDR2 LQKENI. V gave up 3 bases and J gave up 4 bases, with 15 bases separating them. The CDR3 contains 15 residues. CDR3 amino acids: CASSPVSGHGTEAFF. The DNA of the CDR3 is TGTGCCAGCTCACCCGTTTCGGGTCATGGCACTGAAGCTTTCTTT.

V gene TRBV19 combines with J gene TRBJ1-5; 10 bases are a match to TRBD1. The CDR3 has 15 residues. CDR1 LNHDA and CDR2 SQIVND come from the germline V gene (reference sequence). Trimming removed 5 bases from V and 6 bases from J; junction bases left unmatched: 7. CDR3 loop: CASSPGQGSSQPQHF. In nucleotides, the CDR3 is TGTGCCAGTAGTCCGGGACAGGGGTCGAGTCAGCCCCAGCATTTT.

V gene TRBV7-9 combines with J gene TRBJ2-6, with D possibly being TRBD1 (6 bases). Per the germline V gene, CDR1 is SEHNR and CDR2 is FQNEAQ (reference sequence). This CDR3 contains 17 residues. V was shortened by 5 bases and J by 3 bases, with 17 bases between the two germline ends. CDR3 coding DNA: TGTGCCAGCAGCAAGAACCCAGGGGCGGGTGGGGCCAACGTCCTGACTTTC. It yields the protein CASSKNPGAGGANVLTF.

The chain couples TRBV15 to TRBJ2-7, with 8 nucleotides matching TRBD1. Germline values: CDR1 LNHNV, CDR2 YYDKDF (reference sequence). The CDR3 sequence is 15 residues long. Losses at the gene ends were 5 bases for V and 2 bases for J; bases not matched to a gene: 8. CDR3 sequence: CATSAPGTGAYEQYF. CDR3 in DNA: TGTGCCACCAGCGCCCCCGGGACAGGAGCCTACGAGCAGTACTTC.

The chain's CDR3 is CASSPPDRAQPQHF. As DNA, the CDR3 is TGTGCCAGCAGCCCCCCAGACAGGGCTCAGCCCCAGCATTTT. V gene TRBV6-5 combines with J gene TRBJ1-5; 7 bases are a match to TRBD1. The CDR3 runs to 14 residues. From germline, CDR1 is MNHEY and CDR2 SVGAGI. V trimming: 6 bases; J trimming: 6 bases; junction bases outside the gene matches: 8.

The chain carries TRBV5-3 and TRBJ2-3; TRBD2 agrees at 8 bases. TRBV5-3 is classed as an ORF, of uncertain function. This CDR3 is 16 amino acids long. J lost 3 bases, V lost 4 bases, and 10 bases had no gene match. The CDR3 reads CARSATGTRLTDTQYF. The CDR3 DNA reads TGTGCCAGAAGCGCCACCGGGACTAGATTGACAGATACGCAGTATTTT.

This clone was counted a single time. CDR3 coding DNA: TGTGCCAGCAGTGAATTTAGCGGGACCCCCCCCGGCTACAATGAGCAGTTCTTC. Encoded protein: CASSEFSGTPPGYNEQFF. The chain links TRBV25-1 to TRBJ2-1, with TRBD2 identical over 8 bases. The V gene end was trimmed by 1 base and the J gene end by 3 bases; junction bases not matched to a gene: 11. Germline V lookup: CDR1 MGHDK, CDR2 SYGVNS. The CDR3 length is 18 residues.

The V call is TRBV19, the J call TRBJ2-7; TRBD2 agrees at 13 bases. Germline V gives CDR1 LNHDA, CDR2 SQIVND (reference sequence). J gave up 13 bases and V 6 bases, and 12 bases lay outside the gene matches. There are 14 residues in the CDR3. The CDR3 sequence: CASSHQGGLAGLYF. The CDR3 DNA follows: TGTGCCAGTAGCCATCAGGGGGGACTAGCGGGACTATACTTC.

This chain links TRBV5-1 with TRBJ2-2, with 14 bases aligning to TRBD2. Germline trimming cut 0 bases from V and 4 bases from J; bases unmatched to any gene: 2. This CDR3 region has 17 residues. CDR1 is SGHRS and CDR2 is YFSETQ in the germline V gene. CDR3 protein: CASSLGLAGGLTGELFF. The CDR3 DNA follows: TGCGCCAGCAGCTTGGGACTAGCGGGAGGGCTCACCGGGGAGCTGTTTTTT.

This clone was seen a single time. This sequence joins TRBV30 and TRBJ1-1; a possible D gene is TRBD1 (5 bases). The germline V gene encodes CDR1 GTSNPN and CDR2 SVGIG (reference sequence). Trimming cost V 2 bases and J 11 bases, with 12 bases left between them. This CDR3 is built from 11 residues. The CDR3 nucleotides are TGTGCCTGGAGTATAGACAGTCTCGCTTTCTTT. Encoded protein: CAWSIDSLAFF.

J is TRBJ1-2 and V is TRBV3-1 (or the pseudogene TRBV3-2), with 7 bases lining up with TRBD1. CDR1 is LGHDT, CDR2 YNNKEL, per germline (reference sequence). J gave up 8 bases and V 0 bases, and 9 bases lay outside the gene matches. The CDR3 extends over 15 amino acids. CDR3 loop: CASSQDQGTDQGYTF. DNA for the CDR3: TGTGCCAGCAGCCAAGATCAGGGGACAGATCAGGGCTACACCTTC.

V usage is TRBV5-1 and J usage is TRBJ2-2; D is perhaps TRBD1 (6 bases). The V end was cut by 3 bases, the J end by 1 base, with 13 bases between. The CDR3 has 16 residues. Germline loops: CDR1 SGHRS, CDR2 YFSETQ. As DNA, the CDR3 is TGCGCCAGCAGCTCTGGGGTCAGGGGGAACACCGGGGAGCTGTTTTTT. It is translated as CASSSGVRGNTGELFF.

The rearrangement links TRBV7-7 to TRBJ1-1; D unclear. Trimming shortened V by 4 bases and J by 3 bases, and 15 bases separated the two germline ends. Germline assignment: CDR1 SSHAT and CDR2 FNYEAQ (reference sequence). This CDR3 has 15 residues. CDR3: CASSSTREEYTEAFF. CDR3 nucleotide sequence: TGTGCCAGCAGCTCCACTCGGGAGGAGTACACTGAAGCTTTCTTT. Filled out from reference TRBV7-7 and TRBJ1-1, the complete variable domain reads GAGVSQSPRYKVTKRGQDVTLRCDPISSHATLYWYQQALGQGPEFLTYFNYEAQPDKSGLPSDRFSAERPEGSISTLTIQRTEQRDSAMYRCASSSTREEYTEAFFGQGTRLTVV.

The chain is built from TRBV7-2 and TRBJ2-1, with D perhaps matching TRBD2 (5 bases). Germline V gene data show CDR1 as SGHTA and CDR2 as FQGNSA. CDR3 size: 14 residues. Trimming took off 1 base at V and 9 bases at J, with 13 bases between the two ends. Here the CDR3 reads CASSLVGEGGEQFF. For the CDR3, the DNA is TGTGCCAGCAGCTTAGTGGGAGAAGGAGGTGAGCAGTTCTTC.

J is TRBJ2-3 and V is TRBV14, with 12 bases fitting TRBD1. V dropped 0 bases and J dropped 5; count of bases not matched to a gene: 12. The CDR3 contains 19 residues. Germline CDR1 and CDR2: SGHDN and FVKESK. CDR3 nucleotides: TGTGCCAGCAGCCAAGATCTTGTAGTCGGGACAGGGGGCTTAGATACGCAGTATTTT. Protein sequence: CASSQDLVVGTGGLDTQYF. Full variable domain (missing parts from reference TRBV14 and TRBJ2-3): EAGVTQFPSHSVIEKGQTVTLRCDPISGHDNLYWYRRVMGKEIKFLLHFVKESKQDESGMPNNRFLAERTGGTYSTLKVQPAELEDSGVYFCASSQDLVVGTGGLDTQYFGPGTRLTVL.